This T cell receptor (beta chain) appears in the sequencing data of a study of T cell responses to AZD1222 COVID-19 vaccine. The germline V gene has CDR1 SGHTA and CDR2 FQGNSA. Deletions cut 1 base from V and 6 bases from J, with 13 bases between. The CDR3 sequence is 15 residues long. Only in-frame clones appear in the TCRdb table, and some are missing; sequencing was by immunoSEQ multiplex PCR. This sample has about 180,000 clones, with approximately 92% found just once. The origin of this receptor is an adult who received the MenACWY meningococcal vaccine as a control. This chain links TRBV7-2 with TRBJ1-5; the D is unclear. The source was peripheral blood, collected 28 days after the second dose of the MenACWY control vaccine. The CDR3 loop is CASSLGFGSGQPQHF. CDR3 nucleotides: TGTGCCAGCAGCTTAGGCTTCGGGTCGGGTCAGCCCCAGCATTTT.